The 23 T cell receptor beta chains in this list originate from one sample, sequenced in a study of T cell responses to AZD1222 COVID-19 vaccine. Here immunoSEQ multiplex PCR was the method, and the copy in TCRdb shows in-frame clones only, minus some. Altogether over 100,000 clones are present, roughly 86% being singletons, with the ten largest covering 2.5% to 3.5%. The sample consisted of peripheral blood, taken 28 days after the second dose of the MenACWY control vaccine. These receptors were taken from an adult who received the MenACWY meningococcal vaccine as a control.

The CDR3 DNA is TGTGCCACCAGTGATTTGGGACAAAACGGCCTTTCACCCCTCCACTTT. Amino acids: CATSDLGQNGLSPLHF. The chain joins TRBV24-1 to TRBJ1-6; D is possibly TRBD1 (5 bases). The CDR3 extends over 16 amino acids. Deletions cut 0 bases from V and 9 bases from J, with 14 bases between. Germline V CDR1 and CDR2: KGHDR, SFDVKD.

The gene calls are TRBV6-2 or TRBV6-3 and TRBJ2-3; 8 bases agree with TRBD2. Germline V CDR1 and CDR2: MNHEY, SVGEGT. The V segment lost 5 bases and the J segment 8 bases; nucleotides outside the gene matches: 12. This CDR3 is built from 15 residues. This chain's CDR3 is CASSKPTGGPGTQYF. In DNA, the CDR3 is TGTGCCAGCAGTAAACCGACGGGGGGGCCGGGTACGCAGTATTTT.

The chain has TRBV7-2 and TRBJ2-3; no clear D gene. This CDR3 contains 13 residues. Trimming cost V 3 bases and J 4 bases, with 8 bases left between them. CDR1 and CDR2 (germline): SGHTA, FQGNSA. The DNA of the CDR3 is TGTGCCAGCAGCTTCCAATCGGCAGATACGCAGTATTTT. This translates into CASSFQSADTQYF.

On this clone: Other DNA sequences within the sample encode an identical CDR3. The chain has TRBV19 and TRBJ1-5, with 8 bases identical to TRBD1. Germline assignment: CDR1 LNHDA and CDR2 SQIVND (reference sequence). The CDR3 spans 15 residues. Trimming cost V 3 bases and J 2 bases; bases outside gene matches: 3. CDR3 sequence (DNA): TGTGCCAGTAGTATCGACAGGGGAGGCAATCAGCCCCAGCATTTT. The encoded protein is CASSIDRGGNQPQHF.

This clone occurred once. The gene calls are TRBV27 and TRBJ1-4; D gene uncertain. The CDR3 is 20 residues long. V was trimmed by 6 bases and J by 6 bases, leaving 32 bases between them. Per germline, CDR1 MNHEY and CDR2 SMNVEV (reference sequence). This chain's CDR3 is CASSRTARLAWGGEDEKLFF. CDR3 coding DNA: TGTGCCAGCAGCCGAACGGCTAGATTAGCCTGGGGAGGAGAGGATGAAAAACTGTTTTTT.

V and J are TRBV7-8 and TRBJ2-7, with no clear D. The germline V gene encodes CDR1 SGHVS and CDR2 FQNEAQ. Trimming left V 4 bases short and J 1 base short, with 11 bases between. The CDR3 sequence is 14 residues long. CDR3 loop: CASSSRWLSYEQYF. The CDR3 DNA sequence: TGTGCCAGCAGCTCTAGGTGGCTGTCCTACGAGCAGTACTTC.

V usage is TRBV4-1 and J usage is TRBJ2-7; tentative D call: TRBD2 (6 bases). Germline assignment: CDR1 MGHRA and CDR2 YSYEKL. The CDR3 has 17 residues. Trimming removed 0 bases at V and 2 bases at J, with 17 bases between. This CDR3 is CASSQDFGGNIAYEQYF. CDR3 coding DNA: TGCGCCAGCAGCCAAGACTTTGGGGGGAACATAGCCTACGAGCAGTACTTC.

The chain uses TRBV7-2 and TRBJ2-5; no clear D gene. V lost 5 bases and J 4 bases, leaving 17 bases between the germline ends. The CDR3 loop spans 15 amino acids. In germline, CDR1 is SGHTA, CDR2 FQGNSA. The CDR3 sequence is CASSPPGGRSETQYF. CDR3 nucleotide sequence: TGTGCCAGCAGCCCACCCGGTGGGCGATCAGAGACCCAGTACTTC.

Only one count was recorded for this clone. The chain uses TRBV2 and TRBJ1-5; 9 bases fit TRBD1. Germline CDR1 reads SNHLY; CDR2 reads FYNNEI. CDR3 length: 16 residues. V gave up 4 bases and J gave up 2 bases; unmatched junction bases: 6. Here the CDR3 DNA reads TGTGCCAGCAGTGGATACTGGACAGGGGGCAATCAGCCCCAGCATTTT. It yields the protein CASSGYWTGGNQPQHF.

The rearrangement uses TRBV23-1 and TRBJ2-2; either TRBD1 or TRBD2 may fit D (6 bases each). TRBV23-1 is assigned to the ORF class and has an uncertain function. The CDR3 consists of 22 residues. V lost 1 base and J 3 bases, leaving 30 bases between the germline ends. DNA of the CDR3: TGCGCCAGCAGTCAATTCGGGGTACCTTCCCTCCAGACAGGCGGGGACACCGGGGAGCTGTTTTTT. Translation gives CASSQFGVPSLQTGGDTGELFF.

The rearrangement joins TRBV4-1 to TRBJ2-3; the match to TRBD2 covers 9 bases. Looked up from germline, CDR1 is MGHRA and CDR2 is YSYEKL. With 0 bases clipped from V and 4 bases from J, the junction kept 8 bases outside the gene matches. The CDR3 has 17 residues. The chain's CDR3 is CASSQDSAGGPADTQYF. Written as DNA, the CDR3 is TGCGCCAGCAGCCAAGATTCGGCGGGGGGGCCTGCAGATACGCAGTATTTT.

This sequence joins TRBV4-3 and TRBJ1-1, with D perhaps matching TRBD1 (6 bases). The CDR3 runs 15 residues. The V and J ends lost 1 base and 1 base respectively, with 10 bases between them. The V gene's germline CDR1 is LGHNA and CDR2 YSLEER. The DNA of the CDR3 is TGCGCCAGCAGCCAAGGGGGGGCAGCGAACACTGAAGCTTTCTTT. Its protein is CASSQGGAANTEAFF.

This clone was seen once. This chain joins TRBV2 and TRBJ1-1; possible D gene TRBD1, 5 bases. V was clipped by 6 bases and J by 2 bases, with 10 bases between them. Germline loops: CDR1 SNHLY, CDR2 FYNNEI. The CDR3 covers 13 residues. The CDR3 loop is CASRRQPNTEAFF. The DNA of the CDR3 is TGTGCCAGCAGACGACAGCCTAACACTGAAGCTTTCTTT.

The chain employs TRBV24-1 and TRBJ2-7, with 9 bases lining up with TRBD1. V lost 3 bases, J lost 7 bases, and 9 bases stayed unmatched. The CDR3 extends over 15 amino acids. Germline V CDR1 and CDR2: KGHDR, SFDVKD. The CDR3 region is CATSDNRGPVSEQYF. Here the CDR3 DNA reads TGTGCCACCAGTGATAACAGGGGGCCCGTTTCGGAGCAGTACTTC.

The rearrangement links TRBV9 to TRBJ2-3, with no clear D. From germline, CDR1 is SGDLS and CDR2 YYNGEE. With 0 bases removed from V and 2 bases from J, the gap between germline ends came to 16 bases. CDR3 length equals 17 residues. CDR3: CASSVESSPTYTDTQYF. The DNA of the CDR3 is TGTGCCAGCAGCGTAGAGAGCTCTCCAACTTACACAGATACGCAGTATTTT.

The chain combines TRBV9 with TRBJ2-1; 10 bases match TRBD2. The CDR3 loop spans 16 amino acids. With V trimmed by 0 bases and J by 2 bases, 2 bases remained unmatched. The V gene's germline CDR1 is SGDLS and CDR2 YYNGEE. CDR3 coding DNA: TGTGCCAGCAGCGTAGAAGCGGGGGGGCCCTACAATGAGCAGTTCTTC. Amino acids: CASSVEAGGPYNEQFF.

The CDR3 is CASSLSTNGAYEQYF. DNA of the CDR3: TGTGCCAGCAGCCTGTCTACAAATGGGGCGTACGAGCAGTACTTC. The chain has TRBV11-2 and TRBJ2-7; TRBD1 might be the D (5 bases). Trimming removed 5 bases at V and 4 bases at J, with 18 bases between. Germline lookup yields CDR1 SGHAT and CDR2 FQNNGV. The CDR3 is 15 amino acids.

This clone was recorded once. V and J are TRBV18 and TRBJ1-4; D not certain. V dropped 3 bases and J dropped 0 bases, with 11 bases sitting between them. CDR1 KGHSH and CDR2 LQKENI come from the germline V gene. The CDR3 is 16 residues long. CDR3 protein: CASSPARPTTNEKLFF. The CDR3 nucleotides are TGTGCCAGCTCACCGGCAAGGCCCACAACTAATGAAAAACTGTTTTTT.

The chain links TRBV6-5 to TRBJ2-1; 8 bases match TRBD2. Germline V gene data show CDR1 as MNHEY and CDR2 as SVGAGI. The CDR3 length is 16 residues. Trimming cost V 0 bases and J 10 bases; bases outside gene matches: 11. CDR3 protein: CASSYSAGGPNREQFF. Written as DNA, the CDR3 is TGTGCCAGCAGTTACTCGGCGGGGGGCCCCAATAGAGAGCAGTTCTTC.

The CDR3 spells CASSPTTGGKETQYF. CDR3 DNA sequence: TGCGCCAGCAGCCCGACGACAGGGGGCAAAGAGACCCAGTACTTC. The chain has TRBV5-1 and TRBJ2-5, with 10 bases aligning to TRBD1. V was clipped by 4 bases and J by 3 bases; unmatched bases: 6. This CDR3 has 15 amino acids. Germline V gene sequence: CDR1 SGHRS, CDR2 YFSETQ.

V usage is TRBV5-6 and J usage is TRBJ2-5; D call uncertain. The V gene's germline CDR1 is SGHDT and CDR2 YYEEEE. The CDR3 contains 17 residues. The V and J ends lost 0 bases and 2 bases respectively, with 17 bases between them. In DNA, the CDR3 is TGTGCCAGCAGCTTGGCCAAACGTCCGGTAGGTCAAGAGACCCAGTACTTC. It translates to CASSLAKRPVGQETQYF.

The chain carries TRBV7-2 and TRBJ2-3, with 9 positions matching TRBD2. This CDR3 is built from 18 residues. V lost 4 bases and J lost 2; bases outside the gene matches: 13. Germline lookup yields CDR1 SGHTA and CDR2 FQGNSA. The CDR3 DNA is TGTGCCAGCAGCTCCCGAGGAACTAGCGGGTTCCTCACAGATACGCAGTATTTT. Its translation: CASSSRGTSGFLTDTQYF.

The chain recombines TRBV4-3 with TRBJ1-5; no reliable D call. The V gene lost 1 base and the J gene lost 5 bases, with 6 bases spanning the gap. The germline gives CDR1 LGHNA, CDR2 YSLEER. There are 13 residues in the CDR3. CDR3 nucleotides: TGCGCCAGCAGCCAAGGGGTGGATCAGCCCCAGCATTTT. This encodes CASSQGVDQPQHF.